Each of the 15 T cell receptor beta chains below was sequenced from the same sample in a study of T cells after yellow fever vaccination. MiXCR was run by TCRdb on the 5' RACE reads, yielding one entry per CDR3 protein. Among about 120,000 distinct CDR3 sequences listed, around 9.8% were seen once. Sample: CD8+ T cells sorted from PBMCs, taken on the day of the yellow fever booster vaccination. Every receptor here comes from a man between 18 and 35 years old who received the YFV17D yellow fever vaccine.

This CDR3 is CASSLAIGETDTQYF. CDR3 in DNA: TGTGCCAGCAGCTTAGCGATTGGGGAGACAGATACGCAGTATTTT. V is TRBV7-9 and J is TRBJ2-3, with a possible D match to TRBD2 (5 bases). In germline, CDR1 is SEHNR, CDR2 FQNEAQ (reference sequence). With 0 bases removed from V and 3 bases from J, the gap between germline ends came to 10 bases. The CDR3 is made up of 15 amino acids.

This clonotype was observed many times. This chain links TRBV29-1 with TRBJ1-3; no clear D. CDR3 length: 15 residues. The V gene's germline CDR1 is SQVTM and CDR2 ANQGSEA. Trimming stripped 2 bases from V and 0 bases from J, with 11 bases between. CDR3 DNA sequence: TGCAGCGTTGAAAGTCCTAGATTCTCTGGAAACACCATATATTTT. It yields the protein CSVESPRFSGNTIYF.

In this sample, this clonotype turned up many times. A read error may produce the germline difference seen at one junction end. This rearrangement joins TRBV6-5 to TRBJ2-1, with D possibly being TRBD2 (5 bases). Germline CDR1 reads MNHEY; CDR2 reads SVGAGI. The CDR3 is made up of 14 amino acids. The CDR3 DNA reads as TGTGCCAGCAGCCGGACGGACTCCAACAATGAGCAGTTCTTC. It codes for CASSRTDSNNEQFF.

This clonotype was counted between two and nine times. The gene calls are TRBV7-9 and TRBJ2-1, with D hard to call. Germline V gives CDR1 SEHNR, CDR2 FQNEAQ (reference sequence). Trimming shortened V by 2 bases and J by 6 bases, and 5 bases separated the two germline ends. The CDR3 is made up of 12 amino acids. The DNA of the CDR3 is TGTGCCAGCAGCTTACTTACCAATGAGCAGTTCTTC. It yields the protein CASSLLTNEQFF.

The gene calls are TRBV11-2 and TRBJ1-1; unclear D gene. The CDR3 spans 11 residues. Germline CDR1 reads SGHAT; CDR2 reads FQNNGV. V was trimmed by 2 bases and J by 11 bases, leaving 9 bases between them. CDR3 in DNA: TGTGCCAGCAGCTTAAGGAATGAGGCTTTCTTT. Translation gives CASSLRNEAFF.

This clonotype occurred a few times. The chain links TRBV27 to TRBJ1-1, with TRBD1 as a possible D gene (5 bases). Germline V gives CDR1 MNHEY, CDR2 SMNVEV (reference sequence). V was shortened by 5 bases and J by 6 bases, with 13 bases between the two germline ends. The CDR3 is 13 amino acids. The CDR3, as DNA: TGTGCCAGCAGTCTCCCGGGGGGAGCTGAAGCTTTCTTT. This translates into CASSLPGGAEAFF.

In this sample, this clonotype turned up many times. The chain couples TRBV5-6 to TRBJ2-7; TRBD1 or TRBD2 may be the D gene (5 bases each). Per germline, CDR1 SGHDT and CDR2 YYEEEE. With 3 bases removed from V and 4 bases from J, the gap between germline ends came to 5 bases. The CDR3 loop spans 11 amino acids. Written as DNA, the CDR3 is TGTGCCAGCAGCTGGGGGTACGAGCAGTACGTC. This translates into CASSWGYEQYV.

J is TRBJ1-1 and V is TRBV19; no firm D call. Germline V gene sequence: CDR1 LNHDA, CDR2 SQIVND (reference sequence). This CDR3 region has 14 residues. V was cut by 5 bases and J by 1 base, with 11 bases left in between. The CDR3 DNA follows: TGTGCCAGTAGTTCATACATGGGGAACACTGAAGCTTTCTTT. Translated, it gives CASSSYMGNTEAFF.

This clonotype was counted only a few times. This chain joins TRBV6-2 or TRBV6-3 and TRBJ2-5, with 7 bases matching TRBD2. Germline V gives CDR1 MNHEY, CDR2 SVGEGT. CDR3 length: 14 residues. Losses at the gene ends were 2 bases for V and 5 bases for J; bases not matched to a gene: 5. CDR3 sequence: CASSYELARETQYF. The CDR3 nucleotides read TGTGCCAGCAGTTACGAACTAGCGAGGGAGACCCAGTACTTC.

This clonotype occurred a few times. The V and J genes are TRBV5-5 and TRBJ1-2, with unresolved D. The V gene's germline CDR1 is SGHKS and CDR2 YYEKEE (reference sequence). CDR3 length: 12 residues. V shed 5 bases and J shed 4 bases, with 9 bases lying between them. CDR3 bases: TGTGCCAGCAGTCTAGGCGGCTATGGCTACACCTTC. Its protein is CASSLGGYGYTF.

The V and J genes are TRBV5-4 and TRBJ1-1; possible D gene TRBD1, 6 bases. The length of the CDR3 is 14 residues. Trimming took 4 bases from V and 1 from J, leaving 11 bases between them. Germline CDR1 is SGHNT and CDR2 is YYREEE (reference sequence). CDR3 region: CASSTPGANTEAFF. CDR3 nucleotides: TGTGCCAGCAGCACGCCGGGGGCGAACACTGAAGCTTTCTTT.

This clonotype was detected only a few times. The chain uses TRBV10-3 and TRBJ2-7; D call uncertain. The CDR3 consists of 14 residues. Germline V CDR1 and CDR2: ENHRY, SYGVKD. The V and J ends lost 3 bases and 2 bases respectively, with 11 bases between them. The CDR3 spells CAISEDGPPYEQYF. The CDR3 region has the DNA TGTGCCATCAGTGAAGACGGGCCGCCCTACGAGCAGTACTTC.

The V call is TRBV4-2, the J call TRBJ1-4; D ambiguous. Germline V gene lookup returns CDR1 LGHNA and CDR2 YNFKEQ. V lost 3 bases to trimming and J lost 14 bases, with 10 bases between them. This CDR3 is 11 amino acids long. The DNA for the CDR3 is TGTGCCAGCAGCCAGGGGAAAGATCTGTTTTTT. It yields the protein CASSQGKDLFF.

This clonotype was counted a few times. The gene calls are TRBV12-3 or TRBV12-4 and TRBJ2-1; the D gene is possibly TRBD2 (5 bases). The CDR3 consists of 15 residues. Trimming left V 3 bases short and J 5 bases short, with 14 bases between. CDR3 protein: CASSLLLDINNEQFF. CDR3 sequence (DNA): TGTGCCAGCAGTTTGTTACTAGATATAAACAATGAGCAGTTCTTC.

This clonotype came up a few times. The chain uses TRBV7-8 and TRBJ2-3; D gene unclear. The V gene's germline CDR1 is SGHVS and CDR2 FQNEAQ. CDR3 length: 12 residues. Deletions cut 5 bases from V and 6 bases from J, with 9 bases between. CDR3 in amino acids: CASSSQEDTQYF. For the CDR3, the DNA is TGTGCCAGCAGCAGCCAGGAGGATACGCAGTATTTT.